One and the same sample provided the 16 T cell receptor beta chains below, sequenced in a study of shared clonotypes between healthy human individuals. TCRdb's table, derived via immunoSEQ multiplex PCR, lists solely in-frame clones and lacks some. In the table there are about 2 million clones, approximately 94% of which are singletons. The naive CD8 subset, CD45RO-negative cells positively selected for CCR7, excluded terminally differentiated effector memory CD45RA+ cells. Sequenced material: naive CD8+ T cells sorted from blood. The receptors were sampled from a man aged 18 to 35 in good health.

V and J are TRBV7-8 and TRBJ2-7; 8 positions agree with TRBD2. V dropped 5 bases and J dropped 1; count of bases not matched to a gene: 19. The germline CDR1 and CDR2 sequences are SGHVS and FQNEAQ. The CDR3 length is 19 residues. CDR3 sequence (DNA): TGTGCCAGCAGCCTGACGCGGGGGGTCACCCTTCATCGTTCCTACGAGCAGTACTTC. Amino acids: CASSLTRGVTLHRSYEQYF.

The genes are TRBV9 and TRBJ2-1; the match to TRBD2 covers 10 bases. Germline lookup yields CDR1 SGDLS and CDR2 YYNGEE. The CDR3 covers 14 residues. With V trimmed by 4 bases and J by 8 bases, 6 bases remained unmatched. The CDR3 is CASSPGLAVDEQFF. The CDR3 DNA reads as TGTGCCAGCAGCCCCGGACTAGCGGTCGATGAGCAGTTCTTC.

The rearrangement links TRBV7-9 to TRBJ2-7; the D gene is possibly TRBD1 (6 bases). Germline V CDR1 and CDR2: SEHNR, FQNEAQ (reference sequence). This CDR3 has 15 amino acids. Trimming removed 6 bases from V and 0 bases from J, with 15 bases in between. CDR3 loop: CASSSDSASSYEQYF. In nucleotides, the CDR3 is TGTGCCAGCAGTTCGGACAGCGCAAGCTCCTACGAGCAGTACTTC.

The gene calls are TRBV27 and TRBJ1-1, with D uncertain. Germline loops: CDR1 MNHEY, CDR2 SMNVEV (reference sequence). The CDR3 is 14 amino acids. The V end lost 1 base, the J end lost 8 bases, and 14 bases lay between the germline ends. CDR3 sequence reads: CASSLFGQAREAFF. CDR3 coding DNA: TGTGCCAGCAGTTTATTCGGCCAGGCAAGAGAAGCTTTCTTT.

The chain combines TRBV7-6 with TRBJ2-7; D is undetermined. Trimming shortened V by 5 bases and J by 7 bases, and 12 bases separated the two germline ends. The germline V gene has CDR1 SGHVS and CDR2 FNYEAQ. The length of the CDR3 is 12 residues. The DNA of the CDR3 is TGTGCCAGCAGCAACCAAGGTGGGGAGCAGTACTTC. Its protein product is CASSNQGGEQYF.

J is TRBJ1-2 and V is TRBV6-5; TRBD1 might be the D (5 bases). Germline CDR1 MNHEY, CDR2 SVGAGI. V lost 10 bases, J lost 6 bases, and 12 bases lay in between. The CDR3 sequence is 11 residues long. CDR3: CATLMGDGYTF. In nucleotides, the CDR3 is TGTGCCACGCTAATGGGGGATGGCTACACCTTC.

V gene TRBV4-2 combines with J gene TRBJ1-5; D perhaps matches TRBD1 (6 bases). The CDR3 spans 15 residues. Germline V gene lookup returns CDR1 LGHNA and CDR2 YNFKEQ. Trimming took 0 bases from V and 4 from J, leaving 10 bases between them. Here the CDR3 DNA reads TGTGCCAGCAGCCAAGATAGGGGGACAAATCAGCCCCAGCATTTT. Protein: CASSQDRGTNQPQHF.

This clone was counted once. This sample also contains other DNA sequences that code for the same CDR3. The V gene is TRBV6-6, the J gene TRBJ2-7; D gene unclear. CDR1 and CDR2 from the germline V gene are MNHNY and SVGAGI (reference sequence). Trimming cost V 8 bases and J 3 bases, with 8 bases left between them. This CDR3 spans 11 amino acids. The CDR3 reads CASRLSYEQYF. Written as DNA, the CDR3 is TGTGCCAGCCGTTTGAGCTACGAGCAGTACTTC.

The chain couples TRBV4-2 to TRBJ2-1, with 12 nucleotides matching TRBD2. The CDR3 has 17 amino acids. Germline V lookup: CDR1 LGHNA, CDR2 YNFKEQ. V shed 0 bases, J shed 5 bases, and the junction held 5 bases outside the gene matches. CDR3 sequence: CASSQDRTSGVNNEQFF. The CDR3 DNA is TGTGCCAGCAGCCAAGATAGGACTAGCGGGGTCAACAATGAGCAGTTCTTC.

This chain joins TRBV7-9 and TRBJ2-7, with D possibly TRBD2 on 5 matching bases. Trimming took 4 bases from V and 3 from J, leaving 13 bases between them. The CDR3 has 14 amino acids. Germline V gene sequence: CDR1 SEHNR, CDR2 FQNEAQ (reference sequence). In DNA form, the CDR3 reads TGTGCCAGCAGCTCTACTAGTACGCACTACGAGCAGTACTTC. This codes for CASSSTSTHYEQYF. Together with reference TRBV7-9 and TRBJ2-7, the CDR3 gives the full variable domain: DTGVSQNPRHKITKRGQNVTFRCDPISEHNRLYWYRQTLGQGPEFLTYFQNEAQLEKSRLLSDRFSAERPKGSFSTLEIQRTEQGDSAMYLCASSSTSTHYEQYFGPGTRLTVT.

The chain has TRBV7-8 and TRBJ2-7; D may be TRBD1 (5 bases). Trimming stripped 1 base from V and 0 bases from J, with 13 bases between. The length of the CDR3 is 16 residues. The germline CDR1 and CDR2 sequences are SGHVS and FQNEAQ. The CDR3 bases are TGTGCCAGCAGCTTAGATGCGCGGACAAGCTCCTACGAGCAGTACTTC. Translated, it gives CASSLDARTSSYEQYF.

The chain is built from TRBV25-1 and TRBJ1-4; TRBD1 aligns across 11 bases. This CDR3 has 15 residues. CDR1 is MGHDK and CDR2 is SYGVNS in the germline V gene. V shed 4 bases and J 7 bases; nucleotides not matched to a gene: 5. The CDR3 sequence: CASSAAGTGGEKLFF. CDR3 DNA sequence: TGTGCCAGCAGTGCCGCCGGGACAGGGGGTGAAAAACTGTTTTTT.

The chain is built from TRBV7-6 and TRBJ1-2; a possible D gene is TRBD1 (6 bases). V gave up 5 bases and J gave up 2 bases, with 18 bases separating them. Germline CDR1 and CDR2: SGHVS and FNYEAQ. This CDR3 spans 16 amino acids. CDR3 sequence: CASSPGAHDGNYGYTF. In nucleotides, the CDR3 is TGTGCCAGCAGCCCGGGGGCACATGACGGGAACTATGGCTACACCTTC.

The genes are TRBV10-2 and TRBJ1-4; D is uncertain. Germline V CDR1 and CDR2: WSHSY, SAAADI. Trimming pared 4 bases from V and 9 bases from J, leaving 12 bases between. CDR3 length: 13 amino acids. CDR3 sequence: CASSGIDFKKLFF. The CDR3 coding sequence is TGCGCCAGCAGTGGGATAGATTTTAAAAAACTGTTTTTT.

This clone appeared a single time. The CDR3 sequence is CAWSPLGAGLTDTQYF. The CDR3 nucleotides read TGTGCCTGGAGTCCGCTCGGGGCGGGGCTCACAGATACGCAGTATTTT. The chain employs TRBV30 and TRBJ2-3, with D possibly TRBD2 on 6 matching bases. Trimming pared 2 bases from V and 2 bases from J, leaving 17 bases between. The CDR3 runs 16 residues. CDR1 and CDR2 (germline): GTSNPN, SVGIG (reference sequence).

The rearrangement joins TRBV6-1 to TRBJ2-1, with D perhaps TRBD1 (7 bases). V lost 3 bases and J 9 bases, leaving 18 bases between the germline ends. Germline assignment: CDR1 MNHNS and CDR2 SASEGT. There are 15 residues in the CDR3. The CDR3 reads CASSDWIQGGPEQFF. The CDR3 region has the DNA TGTGCCAGCAGTGACTGGATTCAGGGGGGCCCTGAGCAGTTCTTC.